This record covers a single TCR beta chain. These data come from a study of shared clonotypes between healthy human individuals. Study context: Participating donors consisted of two women and a few men aged 18 to 49.

Measured with immunoSEQ multiplex PCR; TCRdb has only the in-frame clones, and not every one. The sample contains 1.5 million to 2.5 million clones, about 94% of which appear only once. This CDR3 spans 16 amino acids. The trim removed 3 bases at V and 4 bases at J, leaving 4 bases unmatched. Germline V gene data show CDR1 as MDHEN and CDR2 as SYDVKM. Positive CCR7 selection of CD45RO-negative cells yielded the naive CD8 cells, and terminally differentiated effector memory CD45RA+ cells were excluded. The healthy adult donors were HIV-negative and reported no recent acute infections or vaccinations. This chain uses TRBV28 with TRBJ1-6, with 9 bases identical to TRBD1. The receptor was isolated from a man younger than 35 in good health. The material sequenced was naive CD8+ T cells sorted from blood. The CDR3 DNA sequence: TGTGCCAGCAGTTTTGGGACAGGGAGTTATAATTCACCCCTCCACTTT. As protein: CASSFGTGSYNSPLHF.